The 22 T cell receptor beta chains below come from one sample, sequenced in a study of spatial heterogeneity in lung cancer. Time point: sample taken at primary tumor resection. TCRs were sequenced from unsorted whole RNA of tumor, nontumor lung or PBMC. MiXCR, run by TCRdb on the 5' RACE reads, gives a single entry per CDR3 protein. The table has 77,000 or so distinct CDR3 sequences, approximately 21% seen once; the top ten hold 6.2%. Specimen: PBMCs, collected at surgery. The receptors here all came from a male donor with early-stage non-small cell lung cancer.

In this sample, this clonotype turned up once. The V and J genes are TRBV20-1 and TRBJ1-5; possible D gene TRBD1, 6 bases. From germline, CDR1 is DFQATT and CDR2 SNEGSKA (reference sequence). This CDR3 region has 15 residues. With 2 bases removed from V and 3 bases from J, the gap between germline ends came to 14 bases. The CDR3 loop reads CSARSHTGINQPQHF. CDR3 coding DNA: TGCAGTGCTAGAAGCCACACAGGGATCAATCAGCCCCAGCATTTT.

V usage is TRBV11-2 and J usage is TRBJ1-4; perhaps TRBD1 as D (5 bases). There are 13 residues in the CDR3. V was clipped by 3 bases and J by 8 bases, with 10 bases between them. In germline, CDR1 is SGHAT, CDR2 FQNNGV. CDR3 sequence (DNA): TGTGCCAGCAGCTTCAGGGTTCGGGAAAAACTGTTTTTT. It specifies CASSFRVREKLFF.

This clonotype was recorded a few times. The V and J genes are TRBV7-6 and TRBJ2-5; TRBD2 matches at 13 bases. The length of the CDR3 is 18 residues. CDR1 SGHVS and CDR2 FNYEAQ come from the germline V gene. V shed 1 base, J shed 0 bases, and the junction held 5 bases outside the gene matches. The CDR3 DNA sequence: TGTGCCAGCAGCTTAGGACTAGCGGGGGGCCCTTACCAAGAGACCCAGTACTTC. Translation: CASSLGLAGGPYQETQYF.

CDR3 in DNA: TGTGCCAGCAGTCAAGAACAGGGTACGGGGGGCCAAGAGACCCAGTACTTC. Its protein is CASSQEQGTGGQETQYF. The chain is built from TRBV5-4 and TRBJ2-5, with D maybe TRBD2 (7 bases). The V gene's germline CDR1 is SGHNT and CDR2 YYREEE (reference sequence). The V and J ends lost 5 bases and 1 base respectively, with 21 bases between them. The CDR3 contains 17 residues.

This clonotype was detected only a few times. The chain carries TRBV12-3 or TRBV12-4 and TRBJ1-4; possibly TRBD1 for D (5 bases). The CDR3 spans 15 residues. V was clipped by 7 bases and J by 8 bases, with 20 bases between them. The CDR3 coding sequence is TGTGCCAGCACCAACTCGGGGACGGGGAGCGAAAAACTGTTTTTT. Amino acid sequence: CASTNSGTGSEKLFF.

This clonotype came up a few times. The chain combines TRBV27 with TRBJ2-7; TRBD2 matches at 10 bases. The trim removed 6 bases at V and 7 bases at J, leaving 6 bases unmatched. The CDR3 contains 13 residues. Looked up from germline, CDR1 is MNHEY and CDR2 is SMNVEV (reference sequence). CDR3 DNA: TGTGCCAGCAGAGCTAGCGGGGGCTTGGAGCAGTACTTC. Translated: CASRASGGLEQYF.

There are many counts of this clonotype. The gene calls are TRBV12-3 or TRBV12-4 and TRBJ2-3; D gene ambiguous. The CDR3 is made up of 16 amino acids. Between the trimmed V and J ends, which lost 5 bases and 1 base, there was a span of 16 bases. CDR3 residues: CASSPWVVVGTDTQYF. DNA of the CDR3: TGTGCCAGCAGTCCCTGGGTGGTGGTAGGCACAGATACGCAGTATTTT.

Only a few counts were recorded for this clonotype. CDR3 DNA: TGTGCCAGCAGCTTGTCCGGACAGGGCACAGATACGCAGTATTTT. Amino acid sequence: CASSLSGQGTDTQYF. The rearrangement joins TRBV7-2 to TRBJ2-3, with 7 bases identical to TRBD1. The CDR3 runs to 15 residues. Trimming at V came to 3 bases and at J to 1 base, leaving 4 bases not matched to a gene. Germline V CDR1 and CDR2: SGHTA, FQGNSA. Variable domain in full (rest from reference TRBV7-2 and TRBJ2-3): GAGVSQSPSNKVTEKGKDVELRCDPISGHTALYWYRQSLGQGLEFLIYFQGNSAPDKSGLPSDRFSAERTGGSVSTLTIQRTQQEDSAVYLCASSLSGQGTDTQYFGPGTRLTVL.

This clonotype was detected only a few times. The chain couples TRBV20-1 to TRBJ2-3; no clear D. Germline CDR1 DFQATT, CDR2 SNEGSKA (reference sequence). The CDR3 has 12 residues. The ends were cut back, 6 bases at V and 1 base at J, with 8 bases in the middle. In DNA form, the CDR3 reads TGCAGTGCCGACAAACGCACAGATACGCAGTATTTT. Protein product: CSADKRTDTQYF.

Only a few counts were recorded for this clonotype. The chain links TRBV7-3 to TRBJ1-1; weak D call: TRBD1 (5 bases). Germline CDR1 and CDR2: SGHTA and FQGTGA. The CDR3 is made up of 18 amino acids. The V and J ends lost 0 bases and 0 bases respectively, with 17 bases between them. CDR3 sequence: CASSLTGVPPSVNTEAFF. The CDR3 nucleotides read TGTGCCAGCAGCTTAACGGGGGTCCCCCCCTCGGTGAACACTGAAGCTTTCTTT.

This chain uses TRBV6-2 or TRBV6-3 with TRBJ2-7, with D tentatively TRBD1 (5 bases). This CDR3 comprises 11 residues. Germline V CDR1 and CDR2: MNHEY, SVGEGT. The V end was cut by 4 bases, the J end by 5 bases, with 6 bases between. CDR3 sequence reads: CASSWGHEQYF. CDR3 coding DNA: TGTGCCAGCAGTTGGGGCCACGAGCAGTACTTC.

There are a few counts of this clonotype. This sequence joins TRBV10-3 and TRBJ2-7; 8 bases agree with TRBD2. Germline-derived CDR1 and CDR2 are ENHRY and SYGVKD. Trimming at V came to 9 bases and at J to 0 bases, leaving 7 bases not matched to a gene. The CDR3 contains 14 residues. CDR3 sequence (DNA): TGTGCCATTTGGGGAGCGGGGGACTCCTACGAGCAGTACTTC. Amino acids: CAIWGAGDSYEQYF.

This clonotype was picked up many times. The chain has TRBV7-2 and TRBJ2-7; the match to TRBD2 covers 9 bases. Germline V lookup: CDR1 SGHTA, CDR2 FQGNSA. Losses at the gene ends were 5 bases for V and 3 bases for J; bases not matched to a gene: 5. CDR3 length equals 14 residues. The CDR3 region has the DNA TGTGCCAGCAGCCGTAGCGGGAGTAGCTACGAGCAGTACTTC. Protein product: CASSRSGSSYEQYF.

A few counts support this clonotype. The V and J genes are TRBV20-1 and TRBJ2-7, with 9 positions matching TRBD2. The CDR3 spans 13 residues. CDR1 is DFQATT and CDR2 is SNEGSKA in the germline V gene (reference sequence). With V trimmed by 5 bases and J by 5 bases, 7 bases remained unmatched. The CDR3 protein is CSAPGGGGDEQYF. CDR3 DNA sequence: TGCAGTGCTCCCGGCGGGGGGGGCGACGAGCAGTACTTC.

This clonotype was observed a few times. The V and J genes are TRBV5-1 and TRBJ2-7, with D possibly being TRBD1 or TRBD2 (5 bases each). Deletions cut 3 bases from V and 0 bases from J, with 13 bases between. The CDR3 is made up of 15 amino acids. CDR1 is SGHRS and CDR2 is YFSETQ in the germline V gene. CDR3 DNA: TGCGCCAGCAGCTCCGGGACGGTGAGCTCCTACGAGCAGTACTTC. Translating gives CASSSGTVSSYEQYF.

This clonotype was detected ten times or more. The chain joins TRBV20-1 to TRBJ2-5, with 9 bases fitting TRBD2. This CDR3 is 16 amino acids long. V shed 5 bases, J shed 4 bases, and the junction held 14 bases outside the gene matches. Looked up from germline, CDR1 is DFQATT and CDR2 is SNEGSKA (reference sequence). The CDR3 sequence: CSAAPLAGTGGETQYF. Written as DNA, the CDR3 is TGCAGTGCTGCTCCCCTAGCGGGGACCGGGGGAGAGACCCAGTACTTC.

In this sample, this clonotype turned up many times. V and J are TRBV14 and TRBJ1-1, with 11 bases fitting TRBD1. Trimming at V came to 4 bases and at J to 9 bases, leaving 7 bases not matched to a gene. CDR1 SGHDN and CDR2 FVKESK come from the germline V gene. This CDR3 has 14 amino acids. CDR3 in amino acids: CASSLSGTGGKAFF. The CDR3, as DNA: TGTGCCAGCAGCCTCTCCGGGACAGGGGGGAAAGCTTTCTTT.

V usage is TRBV14 and J usage is TRBJ2-1; no clear D. The CDR3 spans 15 residues. Trimming took 2 bases from V and 0 from J, leaving 8 bases between them. Germline assignment: CDR1 SGHDN and CDR2 FVKESK. CDR3 region: CASSQLSSSYNEQFF. In DNA, the CDR3 is TGTGCCAGCAGCCAATTATCGAGCTCCTACAATGAGCAGTTCTTC.

This clonotype was seen only once. The V call is TRBV18, the J call TRBJ2-5; possibly TRBD1 for D (5 bases). Trimming took off 2 bases at V and 7 bases at J, with 14 bases between the two ends. Germline V lookup: CDR1 KGHSH, CDR2 LQKENI. This CDR3 spans 14 amino acids. CDR3 sequence: CASSPEQASGTQYF. Here the CDR3 DNA reads TGTGCCAGCTCACCAGAACAGGCCTCCGGGACCCAGTACTTC. Filled out from reference TRBV18 and TRBJ2-5, the complete variable domain reads NAGVMQNPRHLVRRRGQEARLRCSPMKGHSHVYWYRQLPEEGLKFMVYLQKENIIDESGMPKERFSAEFPKEGPSILRIQQVVRGDSAAYFCASSPEQASGTQYFGPGTRLLVL.

This clonotype was seen only a few times. This chain connects TRBV2 to TRBJ1-5; no definite D call. CDR3 size: 13 residues. Trimming took off 7 bases at V and 2 bases at J, with 9 bases between the two ends. Germline V CDR1 and CDR2: SNHLY, FYNNEI. CDR3 DNA sequence: TGTGCCAGCACCAATACCGGCAATCAGCCCCAGCATTTT. Translated: CASTNTGNQPQHF.

DNA of the CDR3: TGTGCCAGCAGCCCGGGACAGGCGACAGTGTACACCGGGGAGCTGTTTTTT. Translating gives CASSPGQATVYTGELFF. J is TRBJ2-2 and V is TRBV7-2, with 8 bases lining up with TRBD1. Germline V gene lookup returns CDR1 SGHTA and CDR2 FQGNSA. V lost 5 bases, J lost 3 bases, and 11 bases stayed unmatched. The CDR3 runs 17 residues.

This clonotype was recorded a few times. The V call is TRBV27, the J call TRBJ2-1, with TRBD2 matching 11 bases. The germline gives CDR1 MNHEY, CDR2 SMNVEV (reference sequence). The V and J ends lost 4 bases and 7 bases, in that order; junction bases with no gene match: 15. The CDR3 spans 18 residues. The CDR3, as DNA: TGTGCCAGCAGTTCGCCTCTAGCGGGAGGCCCAACCAGAAATGAGCAGTTCTTC. Its protein product is CASSSPLAGGPTRNEQFF.